The rows below give T cell receptor beta chains drawn from one sample of a study of vaccination effects on CD4 cells after COVID-19. For these receptors, no antigen is known. Repertoires were generated with immunoSEQ multiplex PCR, while TCRdb's copy carries only in-frame clones and drops some. The repertoire has fewer than 40,000 clones, roughly 65% of them found once; the top ten carry under 4.5%. Sequencing was performed on CD4+ T cells from PBMCs cultured without peptide, taken before COVID-19 vaccination. Source of these receptors: a human donor who received a COVID-19 vaccine. Both conserved end residues are part of each CDR3. Each record gives: V gene, J gene, D gene, clone size, CDR3 DNA, CDR3 protein. D genes are given only for firm matches. For some rows the clone size is stated as once, few or many, or as a class when expanded; others skip it.

V gene: TRBV6-5
J gene: TRBJ2-3
D gene: NA
clone size: few
CDR3 DNA: TGTGCCAGCAGTCCAAATGCAGATACGCAGTATTTT
CDR3 protein: CASSPNADTQYF

V gene: TRBV27
J gene: TRBJ2-2
D gene: TRBD2
clone size: NA
CDR3 DNA: TGTGCCAGCACCTATCGGGGGGGGCCAATCGGGGAGCTGTTTTTT
CDR3 protein: CASTYRGGPIGELFF

V gene: TRBV12-3/TRBV12-4
J gene: TRBJ2-1
D gene: TRBD2
clone size: NA
CDR3 DNA: TGTGCCAGCAGTTTAGCGAGGACTAGCTACAGCTTCTTC
CDR3 protein: CASSLARTSYSFF

V gene: TRBV6-2/TRBV6-3
J gene: TRBJ1-4
D gene: NA
clone size: NA
CDR3 DNA: TGTGCCAGCAGTTACTCAGAAATGGAGACTAATGAAAAACTGTTTTTT
CDR3 protein: CASSYSEMETNEKLFF

V gene: TRBV2
J gene: TRBJ2-3
D gene: NA
clone size: NA
CDR3 DNA: TGTGCCAGCAGGACCGACACAGATACGCAGTATTTT
CDR3 protein: CASRTDTDTQYF

V gene: TRBV19
J gene: TRBJ2-5
D gene: TRBD1
clone size: NA
CDR3 DNA: TGTGCCAGTAGTCCCCAGAACCCCGGGACAGGGGGCCAAGAGACCCAGTACTTC
CDR3 protein: CASSPQNPGTGGQETQYF

V gene: TRBV5-5
J gene: TRBJ2-7
D gene: NA
clone size: NA
CDR3 DNA: TGTGCCAGCAGCTTGGCTGTGACATATACTTCCTACGAGCAGTACTTC
CDR3 protein: CASSLAVTYTSYEQYF

V gene: TRBV5-1
J gene: TRBJ2-5
D gene: TRBD1
clone size: few
CDR3 DNA: TGCGCCAGCAGCTTGGGGTCAGGGGGTGAAGAGACCCAGTACTTC
CDR3 protein: CASSLGSGGEETQYF

V gene: TRBV2
J gene: TRBJ1-2
D gene: NA
clone size: NA
CDR3 DNA: TGTGCCAGCAGTGTCTGGACAGTCTATGGCTACACCTTC
CDR3 protein: CASSVWTVYGYTF

V gene: TRBV23-1
J gene: TRBJ2-1
D gene: TRBD2
clone size: NA
CDR3 DNA: TGCGCCAGCAGTCAAGGGACTAGCGGAGTAAGCTCCTACAATGAGCAGTTCTTC
CDR3 protein: CASSQGTSGVSSYNEQFF

V gene: TRBV9
J gene: TRBJ1-6
D gene: TRBD1
clone size: few
CDR3 DNA: TGTGCCAGCAGCGCGTCGACAGGGGTTAGGTCACCCCTCCACTTT
CDR3 protein: CASSASTGVRSPLHF

V gene: TRBV10-3
J gene: TRBJ1-1
D gene: NA
clone size: NA
CDR3 DNA: TGTGCCACCACAGGCGCGAACACTGAAGCTTTCTTT
CDR3 protein: CATTGANTEAFF

V gene: TRBV4-1
J gene: TRBJ2-7
D gene: TRBD2
clone size: NA
CDR3 DNA: TGCGCCAGCAGCCTCTACCCTAGCGGGGGCAGCTCCTACGAGCAGTACTTC
CDR3 protein: CASSLYPSGGSSYEQYF

V gene: TRBV7-9
J gene: TRBJ2-7
D gene: NA
clone size: few
CDR3 DNA: TGTGCCAGCAGCTTAGAGTCGGAGAGAGGTTACGAGCAGTACTTC
CDR3 protein: CASSLESERGYEQYF

V gene: TRBV10-2
J gene: TRBJ1-6
D gene: NA
clone size: NA
CDR3 DNA: TGCGCCAGCAGTACGGCCCGAGGCAGCAATTCACCCCTCCACTTT
CDR3 protein: CASSTARGSNSPLHF

V gene: TRBV3-1/TRBV3-2
J gene: TRBJ2-6
D gene: NA
clone size: NA
CDR3 DNA: TGTGCCAGCAGCCGCCTGGGGAGCTCTGGGGCCAACGTCCTGACTTTC
CDR3 protein: CASSRLGSSGANVLTF

V gene: TRBV6-5
J gene: TRBJ2-7
D gene: TRBD1
clone size: NA
CDR3 DNA: TGTGCCAGCAGACCCGTGGGACAGGGGGTCTACGAGCAGTACTTC
CDR3 protein: CASRPVGQGVYEQYF

V gene: TRBV3-1/TRBV3-2
J gene: TRBJ2-5
D gene: NA
clone size: NA
CDR3 DNA: TGTGCCAGCAGCCAGGCTTCCGGGGCCCGGGGGGAGACCCAGTACTTC
CDR3 protein: CASSQASGARGETQYF

V gene: TRBV7-2
J gene: TRBJ1-2
D gene: TRBD1
clone size: NA
CDR3 DNA: TGTGCCAGCAGCTTATTACCACAGGGGACCTATGGCTACACCTTC
CDR3 protein: CASSLLPQGTYGYTF

V gene: TRBV5-1
J gene: TRBJ2-1
D gene: NA
clone size: NA
CDR3 DNA: TGCGCCAGCAGCCGTACAGGGATGGACTACAATGAGCAGTTCTTC
CDR3 protein: CASSRTGMDYNEQFF

V gene: TRBV7-9
J gene: TRBJ2-5
D gene: NA
clone size: NA
CDR3 DNA: TGTGCCAGCACCTCTTACGTGGAGACCCAGTACTTC
CDR3 protein: CASTSYVETQYF

V gene: TRBV30
J gene: TRBJ1-1
D gene: NA
clone size: NA
CDR3 DNA: TGTGCCTGGAGTGTAAATCGGAGGAACACTGAAGCTTTCTTT
CDR3 protein: CAWSVNRRNTEAFF

V gene: TRBV6-5
J gene: TRBJ1-1
D gene: NA
clone size: NA
CDR3 DNA: TGTGCCAGCAGCGGAGGTACAGGTTACACTGAAGCTTTCTTT
CDR3 protein: CASSGGTGYTEAFF

V gene: TRBV6-1
J gene: TRBJ2-1
D gene: NA
clone size: NA
CDR3 DNA: TGTGCCAGCAGTGAACGTTATGAGCAGTTCTTC
CDR3 protein: CASSERYEQFF

V gene: TRBV5-1
J gene: TRBJ2-2
D gene: NA
clone size: once
CDR3 DNA: TGCGCCAGCAGCTTGGAACAGGGCGGCACCGGGGAGCTGTTTTTT
CDR3 protein: CASSLEQGGTGELFF

V gene: TRBV11-3
J gene: TRBJ2-2
D gene: NA
clone size: NA
CDR3 DNA: TGTGCCAGCAGCCGCCTCTCAGAAACCGGGGAGCTGTTTTTT
CDR3 protein: CASSRLSETGELFF

V gene: TRBV7-2
J gene: TRBJ2-1
D gene: NA
clone size: NA
CDR3 DNA: TGTGCCAGCAGCTGGGGACTTGGGGCTTACAATGAGCAGTTCTTC
CDR3 protein: CASSWGLGAYNEQFF

V gene: TRBV19
J gene: TRBJ2-1
D gene: NA
clone size: NA
CDR3 DNA: TGTGCCACCCACCCCGGACAGGGAGCTAGCGGATTATACAATGAGCAGTTCTTC
CDR3 protein: CATHPGQGASGLYNEQFF

V gene: TRBV19
J gene: TRBJ1-2
D gene: NA
clone size: NA
CDR3 DNA: TGTGCCAGTAGGGTACCGGGGGCCCGGGGTTATGGCTACACCTTC
CDR3 protein: CASRVPGARGYGYTF

V gene: TRBV11-3
J gene: TRBJ2-6
D gene: TRBD1
clone size: NA
CDR3 DNA: TGTGCCAGCAGCGCCGGGACAGGACACTCTGGGGCCAACGTCCTGACTTTC
CDR3 protein: CASSAGTGHSGANVLTF

V gene: TRBV29-1
J gene: TRBJ2-1
D gene: TRBD1
clone size: few
CDR3 DNA: TGCAGCGTTGTAAGGGGACAGGGGTTCGATGAGCAGTTCTTC
CDR3 protein: CSVVRGQGFDEQFF

V gene: TRBV18
J gene: TRBJ2-3
D gene: TRBD2
clone size: NA
CDR3 DNA: TGTGCCAGCTCGCCCCTAGCGGGAGGGTTAACAGATACGCAGTATTTT
CDR3 protein: CASSPLAGGLTDTQYF

V gene: TRBV6-5
J gene: TRBJ2-7
D gene: TRBD1
clone size: once
CDR3 DNA: TGTGCCAGCAGTCGAACCGGGACAGAGTCCTACGAGCAGTACTTC
CDR3 protein: CASSRTGTESYEQYF

V gene: TRBV30
J gene: TRBJ1-1
D gene: NA
clone size: NA
CDR3 DNA: TGTGCCTGGAGTAAATCGAGTCTTTATCGAAACACTGAAGCTTTCTTT
CDR3 protein: CAWSKSSLYRNTEAFF

V gene: TRBV11-2
J gene: TRBJ1-3
D gene: NA
clone size: NA
CDR3 DNA: TGTGCCAGCAGCGACCGAGTTACTGGAAACACCATATATTTT
CDR3 protein: CASSDRVTGNTIYF

V gene: TRBV6-5
J gene: TRBJ1-1
D gene: NA
clone size: NA
CDR3 DNA: TGTGCCAGCAGTTACAGGGTTGGGTTAACTGAAGCTTTCTTT
CDR3 protein: CASSYRVGLTEAFF

V gene: TRBV24-1
J gene: TRBJ1-2
D gene: TRBD1
clone size: NA
CDR3 DNA: TGTGCCACCAGTGAACCAGGGACAGGGGATTCTAACTATGGCTACACCTTC
CDR3 protein: CATSEPGTGDSNYGYTF

V gene: TRBV19
J gene: TRBJ2-7
D gene: TRBD2
clone size: NA
CDR3 DNA: TGTGCCAGTAGTGCACTAGCGGGAGGAGTAGCCTACGAGCAGTACTTC
CDR3 protein: CASSALAGGVAYEQYF

V gene: TRBV28
J gene: TRBJ2-5
D gene: NA
clone size: NA
CDR3 DNA: TGTGCCAGCAATCAGGGCCAAGAGACCCAGTACTTC
CDR3 protein: CASNQGQETQYF

V gene: TRBV18
J gene: TRBJ1-3
D gene: NA
clone size: few
CDR3 DNA: TGTGCCAGCTCACCATTAGTCCAACCTGGAAACACCATATATTTT
CDR3 protein: CASSPLVQPGNTIYF

V gene: TRBV7-2
J gene: TRBJ2-7
D gene: NA
clone size: NA
CDR3 DNA: TGTGCCAGCAGCTTAGGTCGTCTCGAGCAGTACTTC
CDR3 protein: CASSLGRLEQYF

V gene: TRBV9
J gene: TRBJ2-7
D gene: NA
clone size: once
CDR3 DNA: TGTGCCAGCAGCGTAGCTGAGCAGGGGACCTACGAGCAGTACTTC
CDR3 protein: CASSVAEQGTYEQYF

V gene: TRBV6-1
J gene: TRBJ1-2
D gene: NA
clone size: NA
CDR3 DNA: TGTGCCAGCAGTGACGTCGACAGGACCTATGGCTACACCTTC
CDR3 protein: CASSDVDRTYGYTF

V gene: TRBV3-1/TRBV3-2
J gene: TRBJ1-6
D gene: NA
clone size: NA
CDR3 DNA: TGTGCCAGCAGCCAAACAGCGTATAATTCACCCCTCCACTTT
CDR3 protein: CASSQTAYNSPLHF

V gene: TRBV28
J gene: TRBJ2-7
D gene: TRBD1
clone size: NA
CDR3 DNA: TGTGCCAGCAGTTCCGGGACAGGCTACGAGCAGTACTTC
CDR3 protein: CASSSGTGYEQYF

V gene: TRBV10-3
J gene: TRBJ2-1
D gene: NA
clone size: NA
CDR3 DNA: TGTGCCATCAGTGAGTCCCGTAACAATGAGCAGTTCTTC
CDR3 protein: CAISESRNNEQFF

V gene: TRBV11-2
J gene: TRBJ1-2
D gene: NA
clone size: NA
CDR3 DNA: TGTGCCAGCCGACGGATAACTTATGGCTACACCTTC
CDR3 protein: CASRRITYGYTF

V gene: TRBV11-3
J gene: TRBJ2-5
D gene: NA
clone size: NA
CDR3 DNA: TGTGCCAGCAGCCCCGGACAGCAAGAGACCCAGTACTTC
CDR3 protein: CASSPGQQETQYF

V gene: TRBV5-8
J gene: TRBJ1-4
D gene: NA
clone size: few
CDR3 DNA: TGTGCCAGCAGCCGCTGGGGGGTTAATGAAAAACTGTTTTTT
CDR3 protein: CASSRWGVNEKLFF

V gene: TRBV27
J gene: TRBJ1-1
D gene: NA
clone size: medium-sized
CDR3 DNA: TGTGCCAGCAGTTTATATCCTGGCAGCGAAGCTTTCTTT
CDR3 protein: CASSLYPGSEAFF

V gene: TRBV3-1/TRBV3-2
J gene: TRBJ1-1
D gene: NA
clone size: NA
CDR3 DNA: TGTGCCAGCAGCCAAGGAGCGGGGATGAACACTGAAGCTTTCTTT
CDR3 protein: CASSQGAGMNTEAFF

V gene: TRBV25-1
J gene: TRBJ2-7
D gene: TRBD2
clone size: NA
CDR3 DNA: TGTGCCAGCAGTGAGACCGGGACTATGAGACCCTACGAGCAGTACTTC
CDR3 protein: CASSETGTMRPYEQYF

V gene: TRBV19
J gene: TRBJ1-2
D gene: NA
clone size: NA
CDR3 DNA: TGTGCCAGCCGGACAGCACGGTATGGCTACACCTTC
CDR3 protein: CASRTARYGYTF

V gene: TRBV15
J gene: TRBJ1-1
D gene: NA
clone size: NA
CDR3 DNA: TGTGCCACCAGCAGAGAGGAAGGGGTTGGGGGTATGAACACTGAAGCTTTCTTT
CDR3 protein: CATSREEGVGGMNTEAFF

V gene: TRBV5-5
J gene: TRBJ2-3
D gene: TRBD2
clone size: NA
CDR3 DNA: TGTGCCAGCAGCCCTCTAGCGGGGGGGAGCACAGATACGCAGTATTTT
CDR3 protein: CASSPLAGGSTDTQYF

V gene: TRBV4-2
J gene: TRBJ2-7
D gene: NA
clone size: NA
CDR3 DNA: TGTGCCAGCAGCCAAGGGGGGACTTACGACTCCTACGAGCAGTACTTC
CDR3 protein: CASSQGGTYDSYEQYF

V gene: TRBV5-1
J gene: TRBJ1-1
D gene: NA
clone size: NA
CDR3 DNA: TGCGCCAGCAGCTTGGACTCGAGGGGCACTGAAGCTTTCTTT
CDR3 protein: CASSLDSRGTEAFF